This T cell receptor (beta chain) was found in a study of STAT5B mutations in CD4+ large granular lymphocyte leukemia. Study conclusions and caveats: No patients shared main leukemic clonotypes, though approximately 26% appeared at low frequency elsewhere.

Sequenced by immunoSEQ multiplex PCR; TCRdb stores in-frame clones only, minus some. In the table there are tens of thousands of clones, about 71% of which are singletons. Comments on this clone: The antigen remains undetermined.

The material sequenced was CD4+ T cells from blood buffy coats. This clonotype was sampled from a human donor in good health.

The CDR3 loop is CASSRGGASYNEQFF. CDR3 nucleotide sequence: TGTGCCAGCAGCCGAGGCGGGGCCTCCTACAATGAGCAGTTCTTC. The V gene is TRBV14, the J gene TRBJ2-1; tentatively, D is TRBD2 (6 bases). The ends were cut back, 4 bases at V and 0 bases at J, with 10 bases in the middle. CDR3 length: 15 amino acids. Germline V gene lookup returns CDR1 SGHDN and CDR2 FVKESK. The full variable domain, completed using reference TRBV14 and TRBJ2-1, is EAGVTQFPSHSVIEKGQTVTLRCDPISGHDNLYWYRRVMGKEIKFLLHFVKESKQDESGMPNNRFLAERTGGTYSTLKVQPAELEDSGVYFCASSRGGASYNEQFFGPGTRLTVL.